This is a list of T cell receptor beta chains from one sample in a study of cytomegalovirus exposure and HLA in healthy donors. Produced via immunoSEQ multiplex PCR; TCRdb's table is partial and in-frame only. In the table there are 150,000 to 200,000 clones, about nine tenths of which are singletons. Sequenced material: PBMCs. The receptors come from a boy between 2 and 10 years old in good health and CMV-seronegative. Both conserved end residues are part of each CDR3. The order of the fields is J gene, V gene, D gene, clone size, CDR3 protein, CDR3 DNA. The D gene is left open where the match is weak. For some rows the clone size is stated as once, few or many, or as a class when expanded; others skip it.

TRBJ2-2,TRBV4-1,-,once,CASSQEVYGSLAGGELFF,TGCGCCAGCAGCCAAGAAGTTTATGGAAGCCTAGCCGGCGGGGAGCTGTTTTTT
TRBJ1-6,TRBV15,-,-,CATSGGQQENSPLHF,TGTGCCACCAGCGGAGGACAGCAGGAAAATTCACCCCTCCACTTT
TRBJ2-5,TRBV6-4,-,-,CASSDLFGETQYF,TGTGCCAGCAGTGACCTCTTCGGGGAGACCCAGTACTTC
TRBJ1-2,TRBV27,TRBD1,-,CASRTDRMPNYGYTF,TGTGCCAGCAGGACGGACAGGATGCCCAACTATGGCTACACCTTC
TRBJ2-3,TRBV9,TRBD2,-,CASNGGGAADTQYF,TGTGCCAGCAATGGCGGGGGGGCGGCAGATACGCAGTATTTT
TRBJ1-1,TRBV14,-,once,CASSQYSNTEAFF,TGTGCCAGCAGCCAATACAGTAACACTGAAGCTTTCTTT
TRBJ2-7,TRBV5-1,TRBD1,-,CASSLWDRGLDYEQYF,TGCGCCAGCAGCTTGTGGGACAGGGGGCTTGACTACGAGCAGTACTTC
TRBJ2-1,TRBV6-4,TRBD2,-,CASSDSSGGAGEQFF,TGTGCCAGCAGTGACTCGAGCGGGGGGGCCGGCGAGCAGTTCTTC
TRBJ1-4,TRBV6-5,TRBD1,-,CASSSTGGLNEKLFF,TGTGCCAGCAGTTCGACAGGGGGCCTTAATGAAAAACTGTTTTTT
TRBJ1-6,TRBV6-5,TRBD1,-,CASSLQGVLSPLHF,TGTGCCAGCAGTCTCCAGGGGGTTCTTTCACCCCTCCACTTT
TRBJ2-1,TRBV6-5,TRBD2,-,CACGGTSYNEQFF,TGTGCCTGCGGGGGGACGTCGTACAATGAGCAGTTCTTC
TRBJ1-5,TRBV19,-,-,CASSIEDSYNQPQHF,TGTGCCAGTAGTATAGAAGACAGTTACAATCAGCCCCAGCATTTT
TRBJ2-5,TRBV27,TRBD2,-,CASSMGLLSKTQYF,TGTGCCAGCAGTATGGGACTACTCTCCAAGACCCAGTACTTC
TRBJ1-1,TRBV7-3,TRBD1,-,CASSPTGGFMNTEAFF,TGCGCCAGCAGCCCTACAGGGGGCTTCATGAACACTGAAGCTTTCTTT
TRBJ2-4,TRBV28,-,-,CASSLPSLAKNIQYF,TGTGCCAGCAGTTTGCCGAGCCTAGCCAAAAACATTCAGTACTTC
TRBJ2-7,TRBV15,TRBD1,-,CATSRDPGQGSDEQYF,TGTGCCACCAGCAGAGATCCGGGACAGGGGAGTGACGAGCAGTACTTC
TRBJ2-1,TRBV5-1,TRBD2,-,CASSLRSGGPYNEQFF,TGCGCCAGCAGCTTGAGGAGCGGGGGGCCATACAATGAGCAGTTCTTC
TRBJ1-5,TRBV6-5,-,-,CASMRANSNQPQHF,TGTGCCAGCATGCGGGCTAATAGCAATCAGCCCCAGCATTTT
TRBJ2-1,TRBV19,-,-,CASRSPLSYNEQFF,TGTGCCAGTAGATCTCCCCTCTCCTACAATGAGCAGTTCTTC
TRBJ1-2,TRBV6-5,-,-,CASTGLAGALMGYTF,TGTGCCAGCACCGGATTGGCAGGCGCCCTCATGGGCTACACCTTC
TRBJ1-4,TRBV11-2,-,-,CASSLLDGQGFYEKLFF,TGTGCCAGCAGCTTACTGGATGGGCAGGGGTTTTACGAAAAACTGTTTTTT
TRBJ1-2,TRBV6-1,-,once,CASSESGVGYTF,TGTGCCAGCAGTGAAAGCGGGGTTGGCTACACCTTC
TRBJ1-1,TRBV29-1,-,few,CSVYRDGLPEAFF,TGCAGCGTTTACAGGGACGGACTTCCTGAAGCTTTCTTT
TRBJ2-3,TRBV6-1,-,-,CAISGRRRGGDTQYF,TGTGCCATCAGTGGCCGTAGGAGGGGGGGAGATACGCAGTATTTT
TRBJ1-1,TRBV30,-,-,CAWKQAPGNTEAFF,TGTGCCTGGAAGCAGGCCCCGGGAAACACTGAAGCTTTCTTT
TRBJ1-3,TRBV11-2,TRBD1,-,CASRPGTGAYSGSTIYF,TGTGCCAGCAGACCCGGGACAGGGGCCTACTCTGGAAGCACCATATATTTT
TRBJ2-7,TRBV6-1,TRBD1,-,CASSESPPGTGLYEQYF,TGTGCCAGCAGTGAGTCGCCGCCGGGGACAGGGTTATACGAGCAGTACTTC
TRBJ2-5,TRBV6-5,-,once,CASSASQETQYF,TGTGCCAGCAGTGCTAGCCAAGAGACCCAGTACTTC
TRBJ2-1,TRBV6-1,TRBD2,few,CASVRTSGSVEQFF,TGTGCCAGCGTTCGGACTAGCGGGAGCGTCGAGCAGTTCTTC
TRBJ1-1,TRBV5-1,-,-,CASSPRTVGAEAFF,TGCGCCAGCAGCCCAAGGACAGTAGGTGCTGAAGCTTTCTTT
TRBJ1-2,TRBV19,TRBD1,-,CASSSNDLTGRYGYTF,TGTGCCAGTAGTAGCAACGACCTGACAGGGAGGTATGGCTACACCTTC
TRBJ2-2,TRBV9,TRBD2,-,CASSVLAGGFLGELFF,TGTGCCAGCAGCGTACTAGCGGGGGGTTTCCTTGGGGAGCTGTTTTTT
TRBJ1-6,TRBV6-5,-,-,CASSYVRAHQNSPLHF,TGTGCCAGCAGTTATGTCAGGGCGCACCAAAATTCACCCCTCCACTTT
TRBJ2-7,TRBV29-1,TRBD1,-,CSVATGGHEQYF,TGCAGCGTGGCGACAGGGGGCCACGAGCAGTACTTC
TRBJ1-2,TRBV28,-,-,CASWGGVGYTF,TGTGCCAGCTGGGGGGGCGTTGGCTACACCTTC
TRBJ1-1,TRBV4-1,-,-,CASSQDPGTSMNTEAFF,TGCGCCAGCAGCCAAGATCCAGGTACTTCCATGAACACTGAAGCTTTCTTT
TRBJ1-2,TRBV5-5,-,-,CASSPDTVSGYTF,TGTGCCAGCAGCCCGGACACCGTATCTGGCTACACCTTC
TRBJ2-2,TRBV4-1,-,-,CASSQGQNTGELFF,TGCGCCAGCAGCCAAGGGCAGAACACCGGGGAGCTGTTTTTT
TRBJ1-6,TRBV18,-,-,CASSPPGSYPPLHF,TGTGCCAGCTCACCACCGGGCAGTTACCCACCCCTCCACTTT
TRBJ1-5,TRBV2,-,once,CASSDGRGNQPQHF,TGTGCCAGCAGTGACGGGCGGGGTAATCAGCCCCAGCATTTT